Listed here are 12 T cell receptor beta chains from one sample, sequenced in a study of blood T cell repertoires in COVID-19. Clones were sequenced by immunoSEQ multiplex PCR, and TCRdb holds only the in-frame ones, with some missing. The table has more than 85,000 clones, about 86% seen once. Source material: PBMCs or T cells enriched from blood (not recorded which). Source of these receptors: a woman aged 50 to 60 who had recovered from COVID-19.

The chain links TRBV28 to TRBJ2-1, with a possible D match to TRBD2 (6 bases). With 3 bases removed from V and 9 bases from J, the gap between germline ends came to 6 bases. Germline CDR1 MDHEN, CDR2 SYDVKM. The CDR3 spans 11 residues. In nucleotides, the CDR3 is TGTGCCAGCAGTTTGGGGGGTGAGCAGTTCTTC. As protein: CASSLGGEQFF. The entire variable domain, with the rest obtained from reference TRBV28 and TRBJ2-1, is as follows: DVKVTQSSRYLVKRTGEKVFLECVQDMDHENMFWYRQDPGLGLRLIYFSYDVKMKEKGDIPEGYSVSREKKERFSLILESASTNQTSMYLCASSLGGEQFFGPGTRLTVL.

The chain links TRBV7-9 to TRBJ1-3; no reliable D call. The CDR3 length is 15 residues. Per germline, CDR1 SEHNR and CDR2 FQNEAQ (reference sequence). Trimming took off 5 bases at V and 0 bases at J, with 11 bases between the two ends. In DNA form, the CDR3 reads TGTGCCAGCAGCAATACACGGAGCTCTGGAAACACCATATATTTT. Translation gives CASSNTRSSGNTIYF.

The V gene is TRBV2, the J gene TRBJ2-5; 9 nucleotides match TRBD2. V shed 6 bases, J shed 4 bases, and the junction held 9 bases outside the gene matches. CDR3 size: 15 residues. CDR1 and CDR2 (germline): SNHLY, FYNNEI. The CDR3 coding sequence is TGTGCCAGCAGGGATTGGCGGGGGGGCAGAGAGACCCAGTACTTC. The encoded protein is CASRDWRGGRETQYF.

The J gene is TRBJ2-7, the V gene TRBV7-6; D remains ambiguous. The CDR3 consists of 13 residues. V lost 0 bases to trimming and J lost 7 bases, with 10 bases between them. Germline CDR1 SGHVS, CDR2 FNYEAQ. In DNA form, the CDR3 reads TGTGCCAGCAGCTTAGCGCGCCAAGAGGAGCAGTACTTC. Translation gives CASSLARQEEQYF. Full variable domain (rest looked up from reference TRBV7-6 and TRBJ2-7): GAGVSQSPRYKVTKRGQDVALRCDPISGHVSLYWYRQALGQGPEFLTYFNYEAQQDKSGLPNDRFSAERPEGSISTLTIQRTEQRDSAMYRCASSLARQEEQYFGPGTRLTVT.

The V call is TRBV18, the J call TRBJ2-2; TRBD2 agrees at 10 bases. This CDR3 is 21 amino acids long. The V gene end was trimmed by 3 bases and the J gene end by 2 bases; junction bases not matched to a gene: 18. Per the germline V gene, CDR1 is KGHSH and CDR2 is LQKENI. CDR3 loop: CASSPFFLGFASGRNTGELFF. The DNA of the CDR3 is TGTGCCAGCTCACCTTTTTTCCTGGGATTTGCTAGCGGGAGAAACACCGGGGAGCTGTTTTTT.

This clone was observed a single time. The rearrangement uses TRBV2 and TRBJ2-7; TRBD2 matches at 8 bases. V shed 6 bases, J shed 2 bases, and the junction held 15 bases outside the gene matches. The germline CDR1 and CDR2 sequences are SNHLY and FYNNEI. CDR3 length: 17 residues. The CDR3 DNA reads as TGTGCCAGCAGCCAACCCTTAGCGGGGATCCAGACCTACGAGCAGTACTTC. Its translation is CASSQPLAGIQTYEQYF.

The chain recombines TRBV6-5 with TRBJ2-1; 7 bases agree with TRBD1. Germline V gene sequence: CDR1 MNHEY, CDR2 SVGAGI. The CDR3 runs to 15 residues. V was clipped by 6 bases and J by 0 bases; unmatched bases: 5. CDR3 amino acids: CASRIQGDSYNEQFF. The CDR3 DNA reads TGTGCCAGCAGGATCCAGGGGGACTCCTACAATGAGCAGTTCTTC.

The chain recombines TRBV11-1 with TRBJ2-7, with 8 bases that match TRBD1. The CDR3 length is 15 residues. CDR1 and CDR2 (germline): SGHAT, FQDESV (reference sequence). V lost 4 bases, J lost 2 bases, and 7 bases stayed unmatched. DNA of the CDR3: TGTGCCAGCAGCTCCGGACAGGGAAGCCCCTACGAGCAGTACTTC. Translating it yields CASSSGQGSPYEQYF.

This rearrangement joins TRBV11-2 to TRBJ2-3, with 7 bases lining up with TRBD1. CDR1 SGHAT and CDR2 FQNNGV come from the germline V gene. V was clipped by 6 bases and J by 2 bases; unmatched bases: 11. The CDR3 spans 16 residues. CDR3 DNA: TGTGCCAGCAGTCAGGGGGTGAGAGGGGCCACAGATACGCAGTATTTT. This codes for CASSQGVRGATDTQYF. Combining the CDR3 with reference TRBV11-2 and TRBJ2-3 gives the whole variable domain EAGVAQSPRYKIIEKRQSVAFWCNPISGHATLYWYQQILGQGPKLLIQFQNNGVVDDSQLPKDRFSAERLKGVDSTLKIQPAKLEDSAVYLCASSQGVRGATDTQYFGPGTRLTVL.

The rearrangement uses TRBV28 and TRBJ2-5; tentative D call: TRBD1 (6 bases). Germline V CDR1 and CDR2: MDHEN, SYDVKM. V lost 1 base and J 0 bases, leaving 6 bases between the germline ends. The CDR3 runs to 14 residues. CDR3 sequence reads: CASSLYRDQETQYF. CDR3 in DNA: TGTGCCAGCAGTTTATACAGGGACCAAGAGACCCAGTACTTC.

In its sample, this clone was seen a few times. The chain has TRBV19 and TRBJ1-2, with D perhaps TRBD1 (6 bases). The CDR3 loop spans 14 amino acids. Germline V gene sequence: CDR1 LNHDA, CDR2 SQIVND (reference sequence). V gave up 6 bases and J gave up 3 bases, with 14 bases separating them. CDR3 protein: CASSKTGADYGYTF. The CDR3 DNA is TGTGCCAGTAGCAAGACAGGAGCGGACTATGGCTACACCTTC.

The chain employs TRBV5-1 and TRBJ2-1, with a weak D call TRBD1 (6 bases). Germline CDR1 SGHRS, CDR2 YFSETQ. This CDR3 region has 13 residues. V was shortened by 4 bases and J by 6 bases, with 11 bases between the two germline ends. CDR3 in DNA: TGCGCCAGCAGCCTGACAGGCGGCAATGAGCAGTTCTTC. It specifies CASSLTGGNEQFF.